This T cell receptor (beta chain) was sequenced for a study of cytomegalovirus exposure and HLA in healthy donors. Study in general: Roughly 170 million T cells yielded more than 90 million unique TCR beta sequences in earlier analysis.

Whole-study results and caveats: A prior analysis recorded that most TCR beta V segments were productive about 87% or about 30% of the time.

This clone appeared a few times. Its matching antigen is unknown. This PCR relied on a set of 60 Vbeta primers and 13 Jbeta primers. Measured with immunoSEQ multiplex PCR; TCRdb has only the in-frame clones, and not every one. The sample records under 150,000 clones, about four fifths being singletons. This receptor was identified in a woman aged 18-29 years in good health and CMV-seronegative. The sample was PBMCs.

The CDR3 is CASSPEGALVSPQHF. In DNA, the CDR3 is TGCGCCAGCAGCCCAGAAGGGGCATTAGTATCACCCCAGCATTTT. The V gene is TRBV4-1, the J gene TRBJ1-5; D possibly corresponds to TRBD1 (5 bases). The CDR3 length is 15 residues. The germline CDR1 and CDR2 sequences are MGHRA and YSYEKL. V lost 4 bases to trimming and J lost 10 bases, with 20 bases between them.